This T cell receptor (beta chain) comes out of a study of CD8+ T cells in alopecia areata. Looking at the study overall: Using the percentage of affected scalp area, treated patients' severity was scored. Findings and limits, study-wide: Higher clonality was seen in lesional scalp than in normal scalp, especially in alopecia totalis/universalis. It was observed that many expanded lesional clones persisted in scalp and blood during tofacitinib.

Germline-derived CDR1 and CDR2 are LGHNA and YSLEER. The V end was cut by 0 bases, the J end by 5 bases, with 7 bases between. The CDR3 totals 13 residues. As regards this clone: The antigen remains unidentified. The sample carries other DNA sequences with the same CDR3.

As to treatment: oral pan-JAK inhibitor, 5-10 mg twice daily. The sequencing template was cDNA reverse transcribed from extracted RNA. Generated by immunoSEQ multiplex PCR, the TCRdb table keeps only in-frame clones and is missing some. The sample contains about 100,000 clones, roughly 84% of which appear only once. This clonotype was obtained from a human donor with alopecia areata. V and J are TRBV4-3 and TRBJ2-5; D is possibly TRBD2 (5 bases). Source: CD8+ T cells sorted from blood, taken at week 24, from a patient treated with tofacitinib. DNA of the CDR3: TGCGCCAGCAGCCAAGATACGGGGGAGACCCAGTACTTC. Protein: CASSQDTGETQYF.